This T cell receptor (beta chain) was sequenced for a study of T cell changes during pregnancy in multiple sclerosis. Assay: immunoSEQ multiplex PCR; the TCRdb copy retains only in-frame clones and omits some. Among over 60,000 clones, around 92% were seen once, and the ten largest hold roughly 0.7%. Trimming at V came to 0 bases and at J to 5 bases, leaving 13 bases not matched to a gene. CDR3 length equals 19 residues. Germline V gene lookup returns CDR1 SGHRS and CDR2 YFSETQ. This TCR derives from a female donor in good health, enrolled as a control in a pregnancy study. The chain combines TRBV5-1 with TRBJ2-1; 11 nucleotides agree with TRBD1. The specimen comprised peripheral blood, sampled in the third trimester of pregnancy. CDR3: CASSLVGQGALKANNEQFF. CDR3 sequence (DNA): TGCGCCAGCAGCTTGGTAGGACAGGGGGCGCTTAAGGCCAACAATGAGCAGTTCTTC.